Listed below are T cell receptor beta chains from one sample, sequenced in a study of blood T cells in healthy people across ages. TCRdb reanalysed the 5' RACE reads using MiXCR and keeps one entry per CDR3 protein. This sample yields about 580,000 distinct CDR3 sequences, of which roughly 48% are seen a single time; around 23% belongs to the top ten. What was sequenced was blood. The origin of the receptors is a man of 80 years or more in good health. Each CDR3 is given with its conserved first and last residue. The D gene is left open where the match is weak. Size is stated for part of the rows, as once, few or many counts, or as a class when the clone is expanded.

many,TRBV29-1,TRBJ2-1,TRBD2,CSVDAGQLAFDNEQFF,TGCAGCGTTGACGCCGGACAACTAGCGTTTGATAATGAGCAGTTCTTC
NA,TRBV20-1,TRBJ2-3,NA,CSAIGGGTGDTQYF,TGCAGTGCTATAGGTGGGGGAACGGGAGATACGCAGTATTTT
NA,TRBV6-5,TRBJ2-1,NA,CASSSKETQFF,TGTGCCAGCAGTTCCAAAGAGACCCAGTTCTTC
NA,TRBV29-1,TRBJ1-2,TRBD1,CSVGDSNYGYTF,TGCAGCGTCGGGGACAGTAACTATGGCTACACCTTC
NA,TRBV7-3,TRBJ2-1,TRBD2,CASSLGVAGTSRDEQFF,TGTGCCAGCAGCTTAGGGGTAGCGGGGACTTCTCGGGATGAGCAGTTCTTC
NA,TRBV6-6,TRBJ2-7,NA,CASSYMAGGGFYYEQYF,TGTGCCAGCAGTTATATGGCCGGGGGAGGTTTCTACTACGAGCAGTACTTC
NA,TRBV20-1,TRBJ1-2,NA,CSASSGREDGYTF,TGCAGTGCTAGCTCCGGACGCGAGGATGGCTACACCTTC
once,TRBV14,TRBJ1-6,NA,CASSQEGRGNSPLHF,TGTGCCAGCAGCCAGGAGGGACGAGGGAATTCACCCCTCCACTTT
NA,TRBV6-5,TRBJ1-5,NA,CASSYQRIGQPQHF,TGTGCCAGCAGTTACCAGAGGATCGGCCAGCCCCAGCATTTT
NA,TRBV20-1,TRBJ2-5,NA,CSAHQGGETQYF,TGCAGTGCTCATCAAGGGGGAGAGACCCAGTACTTC
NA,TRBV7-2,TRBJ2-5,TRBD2,CVSSPQRGGETQYF,TGTGTCAGCAGTCCGCAGCGGGGGGGGGAGACCCAGTACTTC
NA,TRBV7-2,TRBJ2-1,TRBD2,CASSLGASGAYNEQFF,TGTGCCAGTAGCTTAGGGGCTAGCGGGGCTTACAATGAGCAGTTCTTC
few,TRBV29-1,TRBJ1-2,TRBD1,CSGGQDYGYTF,TGCAGCGGCGGACAGGACTATGGCTACACCTTC
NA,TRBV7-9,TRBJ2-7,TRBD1,CASSPGQGNHDEQYF,TGTGCCAGCAGCCCTGGACAGGGGAATCACGACGAGCAGTACTTC
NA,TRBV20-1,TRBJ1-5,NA,CSARDPRTNQPQHF,TGCAGTGCTAGAGATCCGCGGACCAATCAGCCCCAGCATTTT
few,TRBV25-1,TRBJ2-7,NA,CASSDRGAYEQYF,TGTGCCAGCAGTGACAGGGGGGCCTACGAGCAGTACTTC
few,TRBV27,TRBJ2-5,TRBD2,CASSARLAGETQYF,TGTGCCAGCAGTGCGAGACTAGCGGGAGAGACCCAGTACTTC
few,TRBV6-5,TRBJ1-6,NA,CASSYSKVGGVSYNSPLHF,TGTGCCAGCAGTTACTCGAAGGTGGGCGGAGTTTCCTATAATTCACCCCTCCACTTT
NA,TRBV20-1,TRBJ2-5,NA,CSAHRTFQETQYF,TGCAGTGCCCACCGGACGTTCCAAGAGACCCAGTACTTC
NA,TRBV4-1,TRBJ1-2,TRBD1,CASSQARGQGFYGYTF,TGCGCCAGCAGCCAAGCGAGAGGACAGGGATTCTATGGCTACACCTTC
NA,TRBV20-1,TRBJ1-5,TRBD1,CSASQTGTDYSNQPQHF,TGCAGTGCGTCTCAAACGGGGACAGACTATAGCAATCAGCCCCAGCATTTT
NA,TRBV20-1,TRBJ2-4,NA,CSASGEGSQNIRYF,TGCAGTGCTAGCGGGGAAGGGTCCCAAAACATTCGGTACTTC
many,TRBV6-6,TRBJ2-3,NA,CASSESVASTDTQYF,TGTGCCAGCAGTGAGAGTGTAGCTAGCACAGATACGCAGTATTTT
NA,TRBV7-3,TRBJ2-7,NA,CASSSDKAPFREQYF,TGTGCCAGCAGCTCCGACAAGGCCCCTTTTCGCGAGCAGTACTTC
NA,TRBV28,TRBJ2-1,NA,CASSLTVNNEQFF,TGTGCCAGCAGTTTAACGGTAAACAATGAGCAGTTCTTC
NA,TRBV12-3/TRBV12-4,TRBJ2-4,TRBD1,CASSADRAGEQYF,TGTGCCAGCAGTGCAGACAGGGCAGGAGAGCAGTACTTC
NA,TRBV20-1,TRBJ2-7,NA,CSASRSQVPYEQYF,TGCAGTGCTAGTAGGTCTCAGGTCCCCTACGAGCAGTACTTC
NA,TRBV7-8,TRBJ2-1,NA,CASSLGRGRNEQFF,TGTGCCAGCAGCTTAGGCAGGGGTCGCAATGAGCAGTTCTTC